Sequencing of this T cell receptor (beta chain) was carried out in a study of STAT3 mutations in large granular lymphocyte leukemia (dated by TCRdb to 2018 to 2020). With regard to the full study: Roughly half of the T-LGLL patients who were sequenced longitudinally carried canonical activating STAT3 mutations. From an initial cohort of 200 to 250 LGL patients, 15 to 20 representative T-LGLL cases were chosen for longitudinal sequencing of TCRbeta and STAT3. One or more immunosuppressive therapy regimens were given to more than half of T-LGLL patients, and hematologic response was seen in under 50% of the treated patients. Each patient was sequenced at an average of 4 time points, ranging from 2 to 8 samplings. Patients with T-cell large granular lymphocyte leukemia underwent serial deep sequencing of TCRbeta CDR3 and STAT3 to reconstruct clonal hierarchy and dynamics. As controls within the study, a couple of patients with natural killer LGL leukemia were also sequenced longitudinally. What the study reported, not specific to this receptor: Because no samples were available when a clone first appeared, clonal expansion had to be inferred from samplings taken at other points. In several patients, dominant TCR clone burden exceeded STAT3 mutant burden, suggesting STAT3 mutation arose secondarily within a pre-expanded clone. Since codominant clonotypes persisted in some patients, a small but highly pathogenic clone may have gone undetected. Linking therapy response to changes in TCR clonal burden was complicated by variable intervals between samplings and by differing treatment regimens. At least one immunodominant TCRbeta clonotype was identified in every T-LGLL patient, and multiple immunodominant subclonotypes were identified in about half of the T-LGLL patients. TCR clonotype switching after therapy was observed in about 35% of the 18 patients, and all newly emerging clones were found to be STAT3 wild type.

The germline V gene yields SGHRS for CDR1 and YFSETQ for CDR2. The V end loses 4 bases and the J end loses 4 bases, and a stretch of 11 bases separates them. Measured from the cysteine to the phenylalanine, the CDR3 is 13 residues long. CDR3 DNA is the only sequence kept; it has 39 bases, read in frame from the first base. DNA was extracted from blood mononuclear cells, with the same DNA used for both TCR and STAT3 sequencing. A note on this clone: It has no known antigen specificity. Base qualities are not provided; no much larger clone lies one nucleotide away.

TCRbeta libraries were sequenced on an Illumina MiSeq, and an average of about 41,000 productive templates per sample was obtained. Using multiplex PCR amplification, the immunoSEQ assay generated the TCRbeta CDR3 libraries. In the original analysis: Repertoire diversity was calculated as previously defined, with values near 0 taken to indicate extremely monoclonal samples. TCRdb took over this immuneACCESS table, retaining in-frame rearrangements with V and J assigned. Such tables are incomplete; in checked studies, under half of the missing clones stem from an unresolved V gene, and the remainder is unexplained. V and J calls plus clone size are reproduced from that table; the DNA served to infer D and trimming. For this sample the table gives more than 4,000 clones, of which around 69% were detected only once. The ten largest clones capture roughly two thirds of the sample.

Specimen: peripheral blood mononuclear cells. This TCR was recovered from a man between 60 and 75 years old with T-cell large granular lymphocyte leukemia. Some clones in this sample may be carry-over from other donors' samples. The age is the age at diagnosis. The chain couples TRBV5-1 to TRBJ2-5; the D gene cannot be resolved reliably. The DNA sequence is TGCGCCAGCAGCGTTAGTATACGAGAGACCCAGTACTTC. Its translation is CASSVSIRETQYF.